These 14 T cell receptor beta chains originate from one sample sequenced in a study of T cell responses to AZD1222 COVID-19 vaccine. Assay: immunoSEQ multiplex PCR; the TCRdb copy retains only in-frame clones and omits some. This table has some 96,000 clones, approximately 90% appearing once. Sequenced here: peripheral blood, sampled on day 0 of AZD1222 vaccination. The receptors shown here come from an adult in good health.

The J gene is TRBJ2-7, the V gene TRBV5-1, with D possibly TRBD1 on 6 matching bases. From germline, CDR1 is SGHRS and CDR2 YFSETQ. The CDR3 spans 15 residues. Trimming stripped 4 bases from V and 1 base from J, with 15 bases between. CDR3 in amino acids: CASSQSGEPSYEQYF. CDR3 nucleotides: TGCGCCAGCAGCCAATCAGGGGAACCATCCTACGAGCAGTACTTC.

This sequence joins TRBV20-1 and TRBJ2-3; a weak D match, TRBD2 (6 bases). Per germline, CDR1 DFQATT and CDR2 SNEGSKA (reference sequence). The CDR3 contains 16 residues. The V and J ends lost 6 bases and 0 bases respectively, with 19 bases between them. CDR3 residues: CSASKGRGTSTDTQYF. In DNA, the CDR3 is TGCAGTGCAAGTAAGGGTCGCGGGACGAGCACAGATACGCAGTATTTT.

This clone was found a few times. The rearrangement links TRBV11-3 to TRBJ2-3, with 7 bases lining up with TRBD2. With 1 base clipped from V and 0 bases from J, the junction kept 4 bases outside the gene matches. The CDR3 runs to 16 residues. Germline V gene data show CDR1 as SGHNT and CDR2 as YENEEA. CDR3 region: CASSLAAGTSTDTQYF. The CDR3 nucleotides are TGTGCCAGCAGCTTAGCAGCGGGGACTAGCACAGATACGCAGTATTTT.

The V call is TRBV28, the J call TRBJ1-6; TRBD1 is a possible D gene (6 bases). Germline CDR1 reads MDHEN; CDR2 reads SYDVKM. V shed 2 bases and J shed 3 bases, with 14 bases lying between them. The CDR3 consists of 17 residues. The CDR3 nucleotides are TGTGCCAGCAGTTTAAGGGGGGCGGGAAACTATAATTCACCCCTCCACTTT. Residues: CASSLRGAGNYNSPLHF. Complete variable domain (other parts from reference TRBV28 and TRBJ1-6): DVKVTQSSRYLVKRTGEKVFLECVQDMDHENMFWYRQDPGLGLRLIYFSYDVKMKEKGDIPEGYSVSREKKERFSLILESASTNQTSMYLCASSLRGAGNYNSPLHFGNGTRLTVT.

This chain uses TRBV27 with TRBJ1-1; D is perhaps TRBD1 (5 bases). Germline V gene sequence: CDR1 MNHEY, CDR2 SMNVEV (reference sequence). The CDR3 loop spans 15 amino acids. V lost 6 bases and J 0 bases, leaving 14 bases between the germline ends. The CDR3 is CASSPGGLMNTEAFF. The CDR3 nucleotides are TGTGCCAGCAGCCCCGGGGGATTAATGAACACTGAAGCTTTCTTT.

The chain is built from TRBV4-1 and TRBJ2-5; 8 bases match TRBD1. Per the germline V gene, CDR1 is MGHRA and CDR2 is YSYEKL. This CDR3 is 16 amino acids long. J lost 2 bases, V lost 4 bases, and 9 bases had no gene match. The CDR3 loop reads CASSPSGTGLQETQYF. The CDR3 DNA follows: TGCGCCAGCAGCCCCTCCGGGACAGGCTTACAAGAGACCCAGTACTTC.

The rearrangement joins TRBV7-2 to TRBJ1-3, with D uncertain. V dropped 4 bases and J dropped 0 bases, with 7 bases sitting between them. CDR3 size: 14 residues. Germline V gene data show CDR1 as SGHTA and CDR2 as FQGNSA. The CDR3 protein is CASSSVHSGNTIYF. In DNA form, the CDR3 reads TGTGCCAGCAGCTCCGTTCACTCTGGAAACACCATATATTTT.

This clone was found once. The chain links TRBV7-2 to TRBJ2-1; 9 bases align to TRBD2. Germline V CDR1 and CDR2: SGHTA, FQGNSA. J lost 7 bases, V lost 2 bases, and 9 bases had no gene match. The CDR3 has 16 amino acids. CDR3 bases: TGTGCCAGCAGCTTACTTCGGCGGGGGGGGTTGAATGAGCAGTTCTTC. This codes for CASSLLRRGGLNEQFF.

J is TRBJ1-6 and V is TRBV4-2, with 8 bases lining up with TRBD1. V was clipped by 1 base and J by 6 bases; unmatched bases: 2. The CDR3 loop spans 15 amino acids. Germline values: CDR1 LGHNA, CDR2 YNFKEQ. CDR3 in DNA: TGTGCCAGCAGCCAAGCGACAGGGGTTAATTCACCCCTCCACTTT. The encoded protein is CASSQATGVNSPLHF.

In this sample, this clone turned up once. The rearrangement uses TRBV9 and TRBJ2-1; TRBD1 agrees at 7 bases. Germline assignment: CDR1 SGDLS and CDR2 YYNGEE. Trimming took 4 bases from V and 5 from J; bases not matched to a gene: 6. CDR3 length equals 14 residues. CDR3 sequence: CASSPGQANNEQFF. The CDR3 region has the DNA TGTGCCAGCAGCCCAGGACAGGCAAACAATGAGCAGTTCTTC.

This clone was seen only once. The chain couples TRBV30 to TRBJ1-2; D is uncertain. The V and J ends lost 5 bases and 1 base respectively, with 8 bases between them. This CDR3 is built from 12 residues. The germline V gene encodes CDR1 GTSNPN and CDR2 SVGIG (reference sequence). The CDR3 region has the DNA TGTGCCTGGGGGGAGAGTAACTATGGCTACACCTTC. This encodes CAWGESNYGYTF. Filled out from reference TRBV30 and TRBJ1-2, the complete variable domain reads SQTIHQWPATLVQPVGSPLSLECTVEGTSNPNLYWYRQAAGRGLQLLFYSVGIGQISSEVPQNLSASRPQDRQFILSSKKLLLSDSGFYLCAWGESNYGYTFGSGTRLTVV.

The V call is TRBV15, the J call TRBJ1-3; the D gene is possibly TRBD1 (5 bases). Trimming cost V 1 base and J 3 bases, with 16 bases left between them. Germline CDR1 LNHNV, CDR2 YYDKDF (reference sequence). The CDR3 covers 17 residues. The CDR3 bases are TGTGCCACCAGCAGAGGAATAGGGGCTGAGGGTGGAAACACCATATATTTT. Protein product: CATSRGIGAEGGNTIYF.

The chain combines TRBV24-1 with TRBJ1-1, with D possibly matching TRBD1 (6 bases). V was cut by 2 bases and J by 8 bases, with 8 bases left in between. Germline V gene lookup returns CDR1 KGHDR and CDR2 SFDVKD. The CDR3 spans 12 residues. CDR3 bases: TGTGCCACCAGTGATTCGGACAGAGAAGCTTTCTTT. Translated, it gives CATSDSDREAFF.

This chain links TRBV5-8 with TRBJ1-4; D not certain. Per the germline V gene, CDR1 is SGHTS and CDR2 is YDEGEE. The CDR3 runs 15 residues. V lost 0 bases and J lost 4, with 10 bases in between. The CDR3 DNA reads as TGTGCCAGCAGCTTGGACAGAGCTATTAATGAAAAACTGTTTTTT. It translates to CASSLDRAINEKLFF.